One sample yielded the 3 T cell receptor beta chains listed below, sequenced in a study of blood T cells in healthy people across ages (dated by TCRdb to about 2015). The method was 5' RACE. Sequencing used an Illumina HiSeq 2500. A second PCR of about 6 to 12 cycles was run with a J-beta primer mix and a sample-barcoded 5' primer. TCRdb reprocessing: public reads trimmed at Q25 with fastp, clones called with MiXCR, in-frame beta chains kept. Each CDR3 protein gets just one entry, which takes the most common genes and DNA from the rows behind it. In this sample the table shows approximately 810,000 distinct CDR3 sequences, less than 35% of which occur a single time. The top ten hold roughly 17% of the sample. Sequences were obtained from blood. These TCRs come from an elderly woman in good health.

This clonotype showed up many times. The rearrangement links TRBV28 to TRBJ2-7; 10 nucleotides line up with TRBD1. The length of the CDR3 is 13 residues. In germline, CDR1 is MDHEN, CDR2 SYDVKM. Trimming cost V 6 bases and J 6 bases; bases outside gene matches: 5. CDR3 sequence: CASRGQGKFEQYF. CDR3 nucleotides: TGTGCCAGCAGGGGACAGGGGAAATTCGAGCAGTACTTC.

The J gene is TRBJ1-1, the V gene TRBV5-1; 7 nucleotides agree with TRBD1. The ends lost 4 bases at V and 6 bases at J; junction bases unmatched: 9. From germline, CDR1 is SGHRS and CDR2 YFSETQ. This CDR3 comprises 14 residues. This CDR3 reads CASSRGTALSEAFF. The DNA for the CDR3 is TGCGCCAGCAGCAGGGGGACAGCTTTATCTGAAGCTTTCTTT. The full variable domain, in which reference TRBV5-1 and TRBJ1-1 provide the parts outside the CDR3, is KAGVTQTPRYLIKTRGQQVTLSCSPISGHRSVSWYQQTPGQGLQFLFEYFSETQRNKGNFPGRFSGRQFSNSRSEMNVSTLELGDSALYLCASSRGTALSEAFFGQGTRLTVV.

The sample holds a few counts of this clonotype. CDR3 in DNA: TGTGCCACCAGCAGAGATTCAGGGGCTAATTCACCCCTCCACTTT. Its translation is CATSRDSGANSPLHF. This rearrangement joins TRBV15 to TRBJ1-6; TRBD1 might be the D (6 bases). The CDR3 covers 15 residues. Germline V lookup: CDR1 LNHNV, CDR2 YYDKDF (reference sequence). Trimming left V 0 bases short and J 6 bases short, with 9 bases between.